The sample holds a few counts of the clone carrying this T cell receptor beta chain. Its cognate antigen is unknown. CDR3 length equals 13 residues. Germline V lookup: CDR1 GTSNPN, CDR2 SVGIG (reference sequence). Trimming left V 0 bases short and J 6 bases short, with 12 bases between. With survey level as its setting, the immunoSEQ assay was v3.0. Profiled with immunoSEQ multiplex PCR; TCRdb holds only in-frame clones, not every one. The sample yields about 25,000 clones, about 80% seen once. Samples held roughly 0.85-11 million cryopreserved PBMC before DNA extraction. The sample originates from a study of long-term antiretroviral therapy in people with HIV. On the study more broadly: It was about a decade before the 2015 immediate-ART recommendation that the earliest samples were taken.

Regarding the study as a whole: Clones expanded before ART dominated the repertoire at all time points. It was observed that HIV repertoires exhibited narrower CDR3 length ranges than controls.

The gene calls are TRBV30 and TRBJ2-7, with a weak D call TRBD2 (5 bases). Here the sequenced sample was unsorted PBMCs, taken 1.1 years before starting antiretroviral therapy. The TCR sequence derives from a woman between 40 and 55 years old with HIV. In DNA form, the CDR3 reads TGTGCCTGGAGTGTCGGCCCAACTAGCGAGCAGTACTTC. Amino acid sequence: CAWSVGPTSEQYF.